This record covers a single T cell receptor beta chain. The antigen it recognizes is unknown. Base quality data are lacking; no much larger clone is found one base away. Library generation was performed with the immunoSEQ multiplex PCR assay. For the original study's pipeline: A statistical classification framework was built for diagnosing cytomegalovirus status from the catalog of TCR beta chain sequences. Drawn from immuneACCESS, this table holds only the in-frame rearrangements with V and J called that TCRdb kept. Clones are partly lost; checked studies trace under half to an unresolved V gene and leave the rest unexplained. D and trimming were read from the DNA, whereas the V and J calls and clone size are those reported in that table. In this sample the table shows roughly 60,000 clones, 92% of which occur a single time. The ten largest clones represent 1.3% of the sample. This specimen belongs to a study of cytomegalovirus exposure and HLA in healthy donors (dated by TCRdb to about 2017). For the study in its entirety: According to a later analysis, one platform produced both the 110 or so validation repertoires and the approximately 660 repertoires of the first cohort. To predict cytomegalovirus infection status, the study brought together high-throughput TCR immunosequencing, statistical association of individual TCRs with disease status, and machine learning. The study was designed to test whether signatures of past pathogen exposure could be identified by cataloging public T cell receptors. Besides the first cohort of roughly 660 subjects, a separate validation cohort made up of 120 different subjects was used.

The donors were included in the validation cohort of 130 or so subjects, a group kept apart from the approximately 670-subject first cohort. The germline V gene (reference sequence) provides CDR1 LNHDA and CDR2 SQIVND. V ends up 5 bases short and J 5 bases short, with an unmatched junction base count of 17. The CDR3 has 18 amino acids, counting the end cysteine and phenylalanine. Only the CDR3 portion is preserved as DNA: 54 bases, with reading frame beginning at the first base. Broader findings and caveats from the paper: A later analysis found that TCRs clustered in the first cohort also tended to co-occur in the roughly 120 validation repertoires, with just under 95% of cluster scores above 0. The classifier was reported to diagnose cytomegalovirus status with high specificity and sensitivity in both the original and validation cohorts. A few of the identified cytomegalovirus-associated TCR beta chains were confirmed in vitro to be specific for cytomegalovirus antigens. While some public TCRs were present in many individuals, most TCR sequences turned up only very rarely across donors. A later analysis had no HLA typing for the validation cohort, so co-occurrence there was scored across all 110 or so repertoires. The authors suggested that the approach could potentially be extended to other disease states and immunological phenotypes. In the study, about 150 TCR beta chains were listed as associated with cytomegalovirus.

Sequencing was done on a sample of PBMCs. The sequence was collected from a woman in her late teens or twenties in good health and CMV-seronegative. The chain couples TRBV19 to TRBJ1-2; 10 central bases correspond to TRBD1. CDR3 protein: CASSAQPGQGLSQYGYTF. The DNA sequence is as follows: TGTGCCAGTAGTGCCCAACCGGGACAGGGGCTGTCCCAATATGGCTACACCTTC.